Shown below are 20 T cell receptor beta chains from a single sample sequenced in a study of control samples from healthy donors and cancer patients. Clones were read by immunoSEQ multiplex PCR, and TCRdb kept only the in-frame ones, dropping some. The sample has tens of thousands of clones, about 89% seen once. What was sequenced was PBMCs. These receptors were collected from a woman between 45 and 65 years old with colorectal cancer.

The chain employs TRBV29-1 and TRBJ1-1; no clear D. V was clipped by 4 bases and J by 7 bases, with 10 bases between them. Germline V CDR1 and CDR2: SQVTM, ANQGSEA. The CDR3 contains 11 residues. The CDR3 reads CSVVVGLEAFF. The CDR3 DNA is TGCAGCGTTGTAGTGGGCCTTGAAGCTTTCTTT.

The rearrangement links TRBV2 to TRBJ2-1, with a possible D match to TRBD1 (6 bases). The CDR3 is 13 amino acids. The germline V gene has CDR1 SNHLY and CDR2 FYNNEI. Trimming removed 6 bases at V and 4 bases at J, with 10 bases between. The CDR3 DNA is TGTGCCAGCAGGCACAGGGTTTACAATGAGCAGTTCTTC. Protein sequence: CASRHRVYNEQFF.

This sequence joins TRBV19 and TRBJ2-1; D might be TRBD1 (5 bases). This CDR3 spans 11 amino acids. V was trimmed by 7 bases and J by 4 bases, leaving 5 bases between them. Germline V gives CDR1 LNHDA, CDR2 SQIVND (reference sequence). CDR3 in amino acids: CASTGYNEQFF. The CDR3 nucleotides read TGTGCCAGTACAGGGTACAATGAGCAGTTCTTC. The variable domain in full, with the rest retrieved from reference TRBV19 and TRBJ2-1, is DGGITQSPKYLFRKEGQNVTLSCEQNLNHDAMYWYRQDPGQGLRLIYYSQIVNDFQKGDIAEGYSVSREKKESFPLTVTSAQKNPTAFYLCASTGYNEQFFGPGTRLTVL.

J is TRBJ1-4 and V is TRBV10-3; D is ambiguous. Trimming cost V 3 bases and J 2 bases, with 7 bases left between them. Germline CDR1 and CDR2: ENHRY and SYGVKD. This CDR3 contains 14 residues. The CDR3 coding sequence is TGTGCCATCAGTGAAGGGCTTACTAATGAAAAACTGTTTTTT. Its protein product is CAISEGLTNEKLFF.

This chain joins TRBV6-5 and TRBJ2-2; D is ambiguous. Germline CDR1 MNHEY, CDR2 SVGAGI. V gave up 6 bases and J gave up 0 bases, with 8 bases separating them. This CDR3 region has 14 residues. The CDR3 DNA follows: TGTGCCAGCAGGTGGGCGGCGAACACCGGGGAGCTGTTTTTT. The encoded protein is CASRWAANTGELFF.

The rearrangement uses TRBV29-1 and TRBJ2-3; maybe TRBD1 (5 bases). The V and J ends lost 5 bases and 2 bases respectively, with 8 bases between them. Germline V CDR1 and CDR2: SQVTM, ANQGSEA. This CDR3 has 12 residues. CDR3 nucleotides: TGCAGCGTTCAGGGAAACACAGATACGCAGTATTTT. Its protein is CSVQGNTDTQYF.

V and J are TRBV28 and TRBJ1-1, with D hard to call. The germline CDR1 and CDR2 sequences are MDHEN and SYDVKM. Trimming removed 8 bases from V and 1 base from J, with 14 bases in between. CDR3 length: 14 amino acids. The chain's CDR3 is CASLRADSNTEAFF. In DNA form, the CDR3 reads TGTGCCAGCTTAAGGGCAGACTCGAACACTGAAGCTTTCTTT.

The chain uses TRBV29-1 and TRBJ2-1, with D perhaps TRBD2 (6 bases). CDR3 length: 16 amino acids. The V end lost 1 base, the J end lost 0 bases, and 13 bases lay between the germline ends. Germline-derived CDR1 and CDR2 are SQVTM and ANQGSEA. In nucleotides, the CDR3 is TGCAGCGTTGAAGCCCCCGACGGGAGCTCCTACAATGAGCAGTTCTTC. Protein product: CSVEAPDGSSYNEQFF.

The chain uses TRBV4-1 and TRBJ1-2; TRBD1 might be the D (6 bases). Germline V gene sequence: CDR1 MGHRA, CDR2 YSYEKL. The V gene lost 4 bases and the J gene lost 0 bases, with 12 bases spanning the gap. The CDR3 totals 15 residues. Here the CDR3 reads CASSLGQIANYGYTF. The DNA for the CDR3 is TGCGCCAGCAGCCTTGGACAGATAGCTAACTATGGCTACACCTTC.

The chain joins TRBV6-2 or TRBV6-3 to TRBJ2-1; D possibly uses TRBD1 or TRBD2 (6 bases each). The CDR3 spans 13 residues. Germline V gives CDR1 MNHEY, CDR2 SVGEGT. V was pared by 5 bases and J by 7 bases, with 12 bases between. The CDR3 reads CASSTLGGNEQFF. CDR3 DNA sequence: TGTGCCAGCAGTACGCTAGGGGGGAATGAGCAGTTCTTC.

V gene TRBV6-5 combines with J gene TRBJ2-1, with TRBD2 identical over 7 bases. Unmatched junction bases numbered 6, after V lost 4 bases and J lost 6 bases. The CDR3 is made up of 14 amino acids. Germline assignment: CDR1 MNHEY and CDR2 SVGAGI. The chain's CDR3 is CASSSRGEANEQFF. The CDR3 coding sequence is TGTGCCAGCAGTTCCCGGGGGGAAGCCAATGAGCAGTTCTTC.

The J gene is TRBJ2-7, the V gene TRBV18; possible D gene TRBD1, 5 bases. Germline CDR1 and CDR2: KGHSH and LQKENI. CDR3 length: 13 residues. The V end was cut by 2 bases, the J end by 3 bases, with 8 bases between. The CDR3 reads CASSPSDNYEQYV. In DNA form, the CDR3 reads TGTGCCAGCTCACCATCGGACAACTACGAGCAGTACGTC.

This clone was detected once. V is TRBV19 and J is TRBJ1-5; D remains ambiguous. CDR3 size: 13 residues. V lost 2 bases and J 2 bases, leaving 4 bases between the germline ends. CDR1 LNHDA and CDR2 SQIVND come from the germline V gene (reference sequence). CDR3 residues: CASSIKGNQPQHF. CDR3 DNA: TGTGCCAGTAGTATAAAAGGCAATCAGCCCCAGCATTTT.

The V and J genes are TRBV30 and TRBJ2-3, with D perhaps TRBD2 (6 bases). The V gene lost 5 bases and the J gene lost 8 bases, with 11 bases spanning the gap. CDR3 length equals 11 residues. Germline V lookup: CDR1 GTSNPN, CDR2 SVGIG (reference sequence). CDR3 in DNA: TGTGCCTGGGGACTACTACGTACGCAGTATTTT. Translating gives CAWGLLRTQYF.

The V call is TRBV6-2 or TRBV6-3, the J call TRBJ2-1, with D perhaps TRBD1 (6 bases). Deletions cut 6 bases from V and 1 base from J, with 19 bases between. The CDR3 is 17 amino acids. In germline, CDR1 is MNHEY, CDR2 SVGEGT. This chain's CDR3 is CASSRWLGGSSYNEQFF. The CDR3 nucleotides read TGTGCCAGCAGCCGTTGGCTAGGGGGATCGTCCTACAATGAGCAGTTCTTC.

Concerning this clone: Germline is not matched at one junction end, which may reflect a read error. This same CDR3 is encoded by further DNA sequences in the sample. V usage is TRBV10-3 and J usage is TRBJ2-5; TRBD1 agrees at 8 bases. The germline V gene encodes CDR1 ENHRY and CDR2 SYGVKD. The CDR3 is made up of 13 amino acids. DNA for the CDR3: TGCGCCATCCGGGACAGGTCAGCGGAGACCCAGTACTTC. Amino acid sequence: CAIRDRSAETQYF.

The chain links TRBV7-9 to TRBJ1-3; D uncertain. V was trimmed by 4 bases and J by 0 bases, leaving 7 bases between them. The CDR3 runs 14 residues. Germline loops: CDR1 SEHNR, CDR2 FQNEAQ (reference sequence). The CDR3 reads CASSSQISGNTIYF. In DNA form, the CDR3 reads TGTGCCAGCAGCTCCCAAATCTCTGGAAACACCATATATTTT.

This sequence joins TRBV27 and TRBJ2-6; D gene uncertain. This CDR3 contains 15 residues. Germline V CDR1 and CDR2: MNHEY, SMNVEV (reference sequence). V lost 6 bases to trimming and J lost 0 bases, with 9 bases between them. DNA for the CDR3: TGTGCCAGCAGCCCCTGGAGCTCTGGGGCCAACGTCCTGACTTTC. Translating gives CASSPWSSGANVLTF.

The rearrangement uses TRBV7-3 and TRBJ2-5; the D call may be TRBD1 or TRBD2 (6 bases each). This CDR3 region has 15 residues. Trimming stripped 0 bases from V and 4 bases from J, with 12 bases between. Germline V lookup: CDR1 SGHTA, CDR2 FQGTGA. CDR3 DNA: TGTGCCAGCAGCTTAACGTTCGGGGGCGGAGAGACCCAGTACTTC. Its protein is CASSLTFGGGETQYF.

The chain is built from TRBV28 and TRBJ1-1; D gene unclear. From germline, CDR1 is MDHEN and CDR2 SYDVKM. CDR3 length equals 10 residues. V was cut by 8 bases and J by 1 base, with 2 bases left in between. Written as DNA, the CDR3 is TGTGCCAGCGGGAACACTGAAGCTTTCTTT. The encoded protein is CASGNTEAFF.